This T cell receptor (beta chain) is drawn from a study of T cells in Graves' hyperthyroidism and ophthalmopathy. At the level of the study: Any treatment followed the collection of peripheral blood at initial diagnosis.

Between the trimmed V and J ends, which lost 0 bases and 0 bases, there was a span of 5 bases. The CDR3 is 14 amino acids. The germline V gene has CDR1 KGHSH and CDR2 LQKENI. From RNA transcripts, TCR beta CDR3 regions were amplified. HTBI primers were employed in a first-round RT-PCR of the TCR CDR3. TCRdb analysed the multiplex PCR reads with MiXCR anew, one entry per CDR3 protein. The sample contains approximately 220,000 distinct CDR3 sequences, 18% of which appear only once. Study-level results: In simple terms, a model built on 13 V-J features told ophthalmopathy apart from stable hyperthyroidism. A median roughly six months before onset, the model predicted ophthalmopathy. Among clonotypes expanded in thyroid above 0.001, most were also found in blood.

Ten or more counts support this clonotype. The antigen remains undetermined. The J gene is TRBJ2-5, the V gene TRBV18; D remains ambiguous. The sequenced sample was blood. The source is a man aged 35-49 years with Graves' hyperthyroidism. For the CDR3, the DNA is TGTGCCAGCTCACCACCGACGAACCAAGAGACCCAGTACTTC. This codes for CASSPPTNQETQYF.